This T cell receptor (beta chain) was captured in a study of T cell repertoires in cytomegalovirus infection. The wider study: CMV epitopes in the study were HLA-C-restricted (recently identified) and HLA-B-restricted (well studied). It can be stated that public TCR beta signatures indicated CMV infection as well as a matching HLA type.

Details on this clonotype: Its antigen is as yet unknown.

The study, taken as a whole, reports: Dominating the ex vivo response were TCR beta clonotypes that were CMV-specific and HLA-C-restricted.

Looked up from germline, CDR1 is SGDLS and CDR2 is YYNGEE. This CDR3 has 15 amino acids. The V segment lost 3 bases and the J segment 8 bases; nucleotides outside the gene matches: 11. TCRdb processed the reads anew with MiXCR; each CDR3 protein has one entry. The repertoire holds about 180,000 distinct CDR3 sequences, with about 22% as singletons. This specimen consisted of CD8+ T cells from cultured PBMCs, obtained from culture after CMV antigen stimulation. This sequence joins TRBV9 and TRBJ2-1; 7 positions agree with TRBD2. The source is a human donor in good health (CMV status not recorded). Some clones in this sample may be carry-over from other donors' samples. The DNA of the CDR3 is TGTGCCAGCAGCGGAACGGGGGGTCACAGCTATGAGCAGTTCTTC. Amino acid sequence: CASSGTGGHSYEQFF.